These 15 T cell receptor beta chains were sequenced from one sample in a study of blood T cell repertoires in COVID-19. Only in-frame clones appear in the TCRdb table, and some are missing; sequencing was by immunoSEQ multiplex PCR. The sample yields under 250,000 clones, 65% to 85% seen once. The sequencing sample was made of peripheral blood. These TCRs come from a woman in her forties who had recovered from COVID-19.

The chain couples TRBV6-5 to TRBJ1-2; no reliable D call. Trimming removed 6 bases at V and 8 bases at J, with 19 bases between. Germline CDR1 and CDR2: MNHEY and SVGAGI. This CDR3 region has 14 residues. This CDR3 is CASSTGLTGNGYTF. CDR3 sequence (DNA): TGTGCCAGCAGCACCGGGTTAACCGGGAACGGCTACACCTTC.

The rearrangement uses TRBV3-1 (or the pseudogene TRBV3-2) and TRBJ1-1; 12 bases fit TRBD1. The J segment lost 10 bases and the V segment lost 4 bases, leaving 4 bases of the junction unmatched. This CDR3 contains 13 residues. Germline CDR1 reads LGHDT; CDR2 reads YNNKEL (reference sequence). The CDR3 DNA reads TGTGCCAGCAGCCCGGGACAGGGGGCGATAGCTTTCTTT. Its translation: CASSPGQGAIAFF.

The chain employs TRBV20-1 and TRBJ2-1; 9 bases agree with TRBD2. V was pared by 3 bases and J by 5 bases, with 8 bases of the junction left unmatched. The CDR3 contains 15 residues. CDR1 DFQATT and CDR2 SNEGSKA come from the germline V gene (reference sequence). The CDR3 sequence is CSASRRRGGHNEQFF. The CDR3 nucleotides read TGCAGTGCTAGTAGGAGGCGGGGGGGCCACAATGAGCAGTTCTTC.

V is TRBV6-5 and J is TRBJ2-7; TRBD2 aligns across 11 bases. The CDR3 has 14 amino acids. Losses at the gene ends were 3 bases for V and 7 bases for J; bases not matched to a gene: 5. Germline V gives CDR1 MNHEY, CDR2 SVGAGI. CDR3 nucleotides: TGTGCCAGCAGTTATCAGACTAGCGGGGAGGAGCAGTACTTC. This sequence encodes CASSYQTSGEEQYF.

V is TRBV25-1 and J is TRBJ2-1; 9 nucleotides match TRBD1. CDR1 MGHDK and CDR2 SYGVNS come from the germline V gene. The CDR3 is 15 amino acids. Trimming removed 7 bases from V and 4 bases from J; junction bases left unmatched: 8. The CDR3 sequence: CASTPGTGIYNEQFF. CDR3 bases: TGTGCCAGCACTCCCGGGACAGGGATTTACAATGAGCAGTTCTTC.

This clone was recorded once. The V gene is TRBV6-6, the J gene TRBJ1-2; 11 bases line up with TRBD1. Germline V gene sequence: CDR1 MNHNY, CDR2 SVGAGI (reference sequence). Unmatched junction bases numbered 4, after V lost 6 bases and J lost 10 bases. The CDR3 contains 12 residues. The CDR3 loop reads CASRDRGLNYTF. In nucleotides, the CDR3 is TGTGCCAGCAGGGACAGGGGGCTTAACTACACCTTC.

Written as DNA, the CDR3 is TGCGCCAGCAGTACCGACGGGATAAATGAAAAACTGTTTTTT. This codes for CASSTDGINEKLFF. V usage is TRBV5-1 and J usage is TRBJ1-4; D is ambiguous. The CDR3 has 14 amino acids. CDR1 SGHRS and CDR2 YFSETQ come from the germline V gene. Trimming took 5 bases from V and 5 from J, leaving 13 bases between them.

This chain links TRBV27 with TRBJ2-1; 8 nucleotides line up with TRBD2. The CDR3 has 17 residues. V lost 5 bases, J lost 1 base, and 10 bases stayed unmatched. Germline V CDR1 and CDR2: MNHEY, SMNVEV (reference sequence). CDR3 in DNA: TGTGCCAGCAGTGGGAGCGGGGGCCCCGGGTCCTACAATGAGCAGTTCTTC. This translates into CASSGSGGPGSYNEQFF.

This clone was counted only a few times. The V call is TRBV6-5, the J call TRBJ2-4, with 9 bases fitting TRBD1. The CDR3 totals 15 residues. The trim removed 5 bases at V and 2 bases at J, leaving 4 bases unmatched. Germline V gene lookup returns CDR1 MNHEY and CDR2 SVGAGI. CDR3 nucleotides: TGTGCCAGCAGTCGGGACAGGGACACCAAAAACATTCAGTACTTC. It codes for CASSRDRDTKNIQYF.

This clone has at least ten counts. CDR3 nucleotides: TGTGCCAGCAGCCGGACTAGCGGGGGGTACAATGAGCAGTTCTTC. This codes for CASSRTSGGYNEQFF. The rearrangement joins TRBV5-4 to TRBJ2-1, with 14 bases fitting TRBD2. Germline trimming cut 4 bases from V and 4 bases from J; bases unmatched to any gene: 1. Germline assignment: CDR1 SGHNT and CDR2 YYREEE (reference sequence). CDR3 length: 15 amino acids.

The J gene is TRBJ2-7, the V gene TRBV15; unclear D gene. The germline V gene encodes CDR1 LNHNV and CDR2 YYDKDF (reference sequence). This CDR3 is 14 amino acids long. Trimming left V 0 bases short and J 0 bases short, with 6 bases between. The DNA for the CDR3 is TGTGCCACCAGCAGAGATTTGGCCTCCTACGAGCAGTACTTC. Protein product: CATSRDLASYEQYF.

The rearrangement links TRBV2 to TRBJ1-1, with TRBD1 identical over 7 bases. Germline trimming cut 7 bases from V and 7 bases from J; bases unmatched to any gene: 6. The CDR3 is 12 amino acids. CDR1 is SNHLY and CDR2 is FYNNEI in the germline V gene. CDR3 DNA sequence: TGTGCCAGCACTACGGACAGGTTTGAAGCTTTCTTT. It encodes CASTTDRFEAFF.

V and J are TRBV7-2 and TRBJ2-3, with TRBD2 as a possible D gene (6 bases). Per germline, CDR1 SGHTA and CDR2 FQGNSA. The CDR3 spans 17 residues. Trimming shortened V by 5 bases and J by 2 bases, and 20 bases separated the two germline ends. CDR3: CASSEARTGVITDTQYF. The CDR3 DNA follows: TGTGCCAGCAGCGAAGCGAGAACGGGGGTGATCACAGATACGCAGTATTTT. The complete variable domain, with remaining parts taken from reference TRBV7-2 and TRBJ2-3, reads GAGVSQSPSNKVTEKGKDVELRCDPISGHTALYWYRQSLGQGLEFLIYFQGNSAPDKSGLPSDRFSAERTGGSVSTLTIQRTQQEDSAVYLCASSEARTGVITDTQYFGPGTRLTVL.

CDR3 DNA sequence: TGTGCCAGCAGTGAATTACAGGTAACCTACGAGCAGTACTTC. Protein product: CASSELQVTYEQYF. The J gene is TRBJ2-7, the V gene TRBV2, with D perhaps matching TRBD1 (5 bases). CDR3 length equals 14 residues. The V end lost 2 bases, the J end lost 2 bases, and 10 bases lay between the germline ends. Germline V CDR1 and CDR2: SNHLY, FYNNEI.

The V gene is TRBV18, the J gene TRBJ2-7; tentatively, D is TRBD2 (5 bases). The CDR3 sequence is 17 residues long. From germline, CDR1 is KGHSH and CDR2 LQKENI. Trimming cost V 0 bases and J 7 bases, with 22 bases left between them. The CDR3 DNA is TGTGCCAGCTCACCACCGAGCGGCACACGTTCAGGTATTGAGCAGTACTTC. Translation: CASSPPSGTRSGIEQYF. Using reference TRBV18 and TRBJ2-7 for the parts outside the CDR3, the full variable domain is NAGVMQNPRHLVRRRGQEARLRCSPMKGHSHVYWYRQLPEEGLKFMVYLQKENIIDESGMPKERFSAEFPKEGPSILRIQQVVRGDSAAYFCASSPPSGTRSGIEQYFGPGTRLTVT.